The 27 T cell receptor beta chains listed next were all sequenced from one sample in a study of metastatic and nonmetastatic thyroid tumors. Patients had received no treatment of any kind before thyroid surgery. With MiXCR, TCRdb reprocessed the PCR reads. The sample carries 21,000 or so clones, approximately 22% recorded once. Material for sequencing was tumor tissue. The receptor source for this set is a female donor with papillary thyroid cancer or a benign thyroid nodule (not recorded which). Some clones in this sample may be carry-over from other donors' samples.

This clone has more than one count but fewer than ten. The chain recombines TRBV19 with TRBJ2-3; D might be TRBD1 (5 bases). Germline assignment: CDR1 LNHDA and CDR2 SQIVND (reference sequence). V was clipped by 3 bases and J by 2 bases, with 12 bases between them. This CDR3 has 15 amino acids. The DNA for the CDR3 is TGTGCCAGTAGTATTCAAGGCAGGGACACAGATACGCAGTATTTT. The encoded protein is CASSIQGRDTDTQYF.

This clone was counted ten times or more. The rearrangement links TRBV19 to TRBJ2-2; D possibly corresponds to TRBD2 (6 bases). Trimming took off 3 bases at V and 4 bases at J, with 12 bases between the two ends. CDR1 is LNHDA and CDR2 is SQIVND in the germline V gene (reference sequence). This CDR3 has 15 residues. CDR3 loop: CASSISGDFTGELFF. For the CDR3, the DNA is TGTGCCAGTAGTATTAGCGGAGATTTCACCGGGGAGCTGTTTTTT.

This clone is medium-sized within its sample. The V call is TRBV2, the J call TRBJ2-7; TRBD2 matches at 9 bases. Germline CDR1 SNHLY, CDR2 FYNNEI. V lost 4 bases to trimming and J lost 6 bases; unmatched junction nucleotides: 10. The CDR3 extends over 15 amino acids. The CDR3 DNA reads as TGTGCCAGCAGTGTGGCGGGAGGGCCTGCTCTCGAGCAGTACTTC. Its translation: CASSVAGGPALEQYF.

In this sample, this clone turned up many times. The chain carries TRBV5-1 and TRBJ2-2, with 12 bases aligning to TRBD1. The germline V gene encodes CDR1 SGHRS and CDR2 YFSETQ. Germline trimming cut 3 bases from V and 7 bases from J; bases unmatched to any gene: 4. CDR3 size: 15 residues. The CDR3 is CASSYGTGGHGELFF. For the CDR3, the DNA is TGCGCCAGCAGCTACGGGACAGGGGGCCACGGGGAGCTGTTTTTT.

This clone showed up many times. V is TRBV20-1 and J is TRBJ1-2; 7 nucleotides agree with TRBD1. V gave up 4 bases and J gave up 2 bases; unmatched junction bases: 4. Germline V CDR1 and CDR2: DFQATT, SNEGSKA (reference sequence). This CDR3 spans 13 amino acids. CDR3: CSATWTGNYGYTF. The CDR3 DNA is TGCAGTGCTACCTGGACAGGAAACTATGGCTACACCTTC.

This chain uses TRBV20-1 with TRBJ1-1, with D possibly TRBD1 on 5 matching bases. The germline gives CDR1 DFQATT, CDR2 SNEGSKA (reference sequence). CDR3 length: 13 amino acids. The germline V and J ends were trimmed by 0 bases and 3 bases, with 8 bases remaining between them. The CDR3 protein is CSARDLGDTEAFF. CDR3 bases: TGCAGTGCTAGAGATCTGGGGGACACTGAAGCTTTCTTT.

This clone was observed many times. Different DNA sequences within this sample yield the same CDR3. The V and J genes are TRBV9 and TRBJ2-6; TRBD1 agrees at 8 bases. Germline trimming cut 4 bases from V and 2 bases from J; bases unmatched to any gene: 8. CDR3 size: 17 residues. CDR1 SGDLS and CDR2 YYNGEE come from the germline V gene. CDR3 loop: CASSPDRGRPGANVLTF. CDR3 coding DNA: TGTGCCAGCAGCCCCGACAGGGGAAGGCCTGGGGCCAACGTCCTGACTTTC.

As concerns this clone: This same CDR3 is encoded by further DNA sequences in the sample. The chain combines TRBV6-2 or TRBV6-3 with TRBJ2-6; TRBD2 aligns across 11 bases. Per the germline V gene, CDR1 is MNHEY and CDR2 is SVGEGT. There are 16 residues in the CDR3. V shed 5 bases and J 2 bases; nucleotides not matched to a gene: 2. The CDR3 DNA sequence: TGTGCCAGCAGTCTGACTAGCGGGACTGGGGCCAACGTCCTGACTTTC. It codes for CASSLTSGTGANVLTF.

This clone ranks as medium-sized. CDR3 DNA: TGTGCCAGCAGCTCCGGGAGGCCGAACACCGGGGAGCTGTTTTTT. The encoded protein is CASSSGRPNTGELFF. The chain is built from TRBV5-6 and TRBJ2-2, with TRBD2 matching over 7 bases. The germline V gene has CDR1 SGHDT and CDR2 YYEEEE. The CDR3 is 15 amino acids. V shed 3 bases, J shed 0 bases, and the junction held 2 bases outside the gene matches.

The rearrangement joins TRBV20-1 to TRBJ2-7; TRBD2 matches 7 bases. The germline CDR1 and CDR2 sequences are DFQATT and SNEGSKA (reference sequence). The CDR3 consists of 14 residues. V lost 6 bases, J lost 4 bases, and 12 bases stayed unmatched. The CDR3 is CSAPTLAEVYEQYF. In DNA, the CDR3 is TGCAGTGCCCCGACCCTAGCGGAGGTTTACGAGCAGTACTTC.

This clone appeared a few times. The CDR3 region is CASSGVVHQPQHF. For the CDR3, the DNA is TGTGCCAGCAGTGGGGTCGTTCATCAGCCCCAGCATTTT. The chain links TRBV6-1 to TRBJ1-5; D ambiguous. CDR3 length: 13 residues. In germline, CDR1 is MNHNS, CDR2 SASEGT. The ends were cut back, 4 bases at V and 5 bases at J, with 9 bases in the middle.

The chain recombines TRBV6-2 or TRBV6-3 with TRBJ1-2, with D unresolved. The V end was cut by 0 bases, the J end by 0 bases, with 8 bases between. Germline CDR1 is MNHEY and CDR2 is SVGEGT. This CDR3 is built from 15 residues. CDR3: CASSYSSPSNYGYTF. The CDR3 nucleotides are TGTGCCAGCAGTTACTCGAGTCCGTCTAACTATGGCTACACCTTC.

V is TRBV6-1 and J is TRBJ1-4; a weak D match, TRBD1 (6 bases). The CDR3 runs 15 residues. V gave up 1 base and J gave up 7 bases, with 13 bases separating them. Germline lookup yields CDR1 MNHNS and CDR2 SASEGT. CDR3 residues: CASSEVAGEGEKLFF. In DNA form, the CDR3 reads TGTGCCAGCAGTGAAGTGGCAGGGGAAGGTGAAAAACTGTTTTTT.

In the case of this clone: This clone may be a read error of a much larger clone one base away. V is TRBV6-1 and J is TRBJ2-1; weak D call: TRBD2 (7 bases). This CDR3 region has 15 residues. Germline V gene data show CDR1 as MNHNS and CDR2 as SASEGT. The CDR3 DNA reads as TGTGCCAGCAGCCCGAGGGGGGCGCGGGACTATGAGCAGCTCTTC. This encodes CASSPRGARDYEQLF.

This chain uses TRBV13 with TRBJ2-2; no definite D call. Trimming took off 1 base at V and 2 bases at J, with 5 bases between the two ends. The V gene's germline CDR1 is PRHDT and CDR2 FYEKMQ (reference sequence). This CDR3 spans 14 amino acids. The CDR3 region is CASSLDPNTGELFF. The CDR3 DNA is TGTGCCAGCAGCTTAGACCCCAACACCGGGGAGCTGTTTTTT. Based on the CDR3 plus reference TRBV13 and TRBJ2-2, the full variable domain is AAGVIQSPRHLIKEKRETATLKCYPIPRHDTVYWYQQGPGQDPQFLISFYEKMQSDKGSIPDRFSAQQFSDYHSELNMSSLELGDSALYFCASSLDPNTGELFFGEGSRLTVL.

This clone is labeled as medium-sized (0.01 to 0.1%). V gene TRBV11-3 combines with J gene TRBJ2-7, with 9 bases fitting TRBD2. CDR1 and CDR2 (germline): SGHNT, YENEEA. The CDR3 extends over 15 amino acids. The V and J ends lost 4 bases and 7 bases, in that order; junction bases with no gene match: 11. The CDR3 region is CASSSLVGLAAEQYF. CDR3 nucleotides: TGTGCCAGCAGCTCCTTAGTGGGACTAGCAGCAGAGCAGTACTTC.

This chain uses TRBV19 with TRBJ2-1; D ambiguous. Per the germline V gene, CDR1 is LNHDA and CDR2 is SQIVND (reference sequence). Trimming took off 1 base at V and 5 bases at J, with 3 bases between the two ends. CDR3 length: 12 amino acids. CDR3 sequence (DNA): TGTGCCAGTAGTATAGCAAACAATGAGCAGTTCTTC. As protein: CASSIANNEQFF.

The CDR3 reads CAWSVQRVNSNQPQHF. The CDR3 DNA sequence: TGTGCCTGGAGTGTACAGAGGGTAAATAGCAATCAGCCCCAGCATTTT. The rearrangement uses TRBV30 and TRBJ1-5, with D uncertain. The germline gives CDR1 GTSNPN, CDR2 SVGIG (reference sequence). V lost 0 bases and J lost 0, with 12 bases in between. This CDR3 is built from 16 residues.

V gene TRBV30 combines with J gene TRBJ1-6; 7 nucleotides line up with TRBD1. The CDR3 runs to 13 residues. Germline values: CDR1 GTSNPN, CDR2 SVGIG (reference sequence). V shed 1 base, J shed 11 bases, and the junction held 5 bases outside the gene matches. The DNA for the CDR3 is TGTGCCTGGAGTGACAGGGGAAACCCACCCCTCCACTTT. The encoded protein is CAWSDRGNPPLHF.

This clone showed up many times. A much bigger clone sits one base away, suggesting this may be a read error. The chain couples TRBV2 to TRBJ2-1; 15 bases map to TRBD2. Germline CDR1 SNHLY, CDR2 FYNNEI. The CDR3 length is 15 residues. V shed 6 bases and J 9 bases; nucleotides not matched to a gene: 6. CDR3 DNA sequence: TGTGCCAGCAGAAGCGGACTAGCGGGAGGGACTGAGCAGTTCTTC. It codes for CASRSGLAGGTEQFF. The complete variable domain, with remaining parts taken from reference TRBV2 and TRBJ2-1, reads EPEVTQTPSHQVTQMGQEVILRCVPISNHLYFYWYRQILGQKVEFLVSFYNNEISEKSEIFDDQFSVERPDGSNFTLKIRSTKLEDSAMYFCASRSGLAGGTEQFFGPGTRLTVL.

This clone is medium-sized. The chain employs TRBV6-4 and TRBJ2-7, with 15 bases identical to TRBD2. The CDR3 runs to 17 residues. V shed 6 bases and J 6 bases; nucleotides not matched to a gene: 12. The germline CDR1 and CDR2 sequences are MRHNA and SNTAGT. CDR3 loop: CASRGTSGRITPGEQYF. The CDR3 bases are TGTGCCAGCAGAGGGACTAGCGGGAGGATCACTCCGGGCGAGCAGTACTTC.

The rearrangement uses TRBV20-1 and TRBJ1-1; 7 nucleotides line up with TRBD1. CDR3 length: 13 residues. The trim removed 6 bases at V and 1 base at J, leaving 5 bases unmatched. Germline values: CDR1 DFQATT, CDR2 SNEGSKA (reference sequence). CDR3: CSAPGQQNTEAFF. CDR3 bases: TGCAGTGCACCGGGACAGCAGAACACTGAAGCTTTCTTT.

This clone was seen at least ten times. The rearrangement uses TRBV5-1 and TRBJ1-6, with a possible D match to TRBD1 (6 bases). With 4 bases removed from V and 14 bases from J, the gap between germline ends came to 19 bases. The CDR3 is 14 amino acids. The V gene's germline CDR1 is SGHRS and CDR2 YFSETQ. The chain's CDR3 is CASSSGGRLGALHF. In nucleotides, the CDR3 is TGCGCCAGCAGCAGCGGGGGGCGGCTTGGGGCCCTCCACTTT.

This clone appeared many times. The chain carries TRBV6-1 and TRBJ1-2; the D gene is possibly TRBD1 (5 bases). This CDR3 is 15 amino acids long. Trimming cost V 6 bases and J 7 bases, with 21 bases left between them. Germline V CDR1 and CDR2: MNHNS, SASEGT. CDR3 DNA sequence: TGTGCCAGCAGCGGGGATGGGGCGGGGTACGGTGGCTACACCTTC. It encodes CASSGDGAGYGGYTF.

The V gene is TRBV7-8, the J gene TRBJ2-1; D is unclear. The CDR3 spans 15 residues. The V end was cut by 1 base, the J end by 3 bases, with 10 bases between. Germline CDR1 reads SGHVS; CDR2 reads FQNEAQ. The CDR3 protein is CASSLDYGDYNEQFF. CDR3 coding DNA: TGTGCCAGCAGCTTAGATTATGGGGACTACAATGAGCAGTTCTTC. The full variable domain, in which reference TRBV7-8 and TRBJ2-1 provide the parts outside the CDR3, is GAGVSQSPRYKVAKRGQDVALRCDPISGHVSLFWYQQALGQGPEFLTYFQNEAQLDKSGLPSDRFFAERPEGSVSTLKIQRTQQEDSAVYLCASSLDYGDYNEQFFGPGTRLTVL.

The V gene is TRBV20-1, the J gene TRBJ2-7; 10 bases align to TRBD2. Germline CDR1 DFQATT, CDR2 SNEGSKA (reference sequence). With 3 bases clipped from V and 7 bases from J, the junction kept 18 bases outside the gene matches. The CDR3 totals 17 residues. The DNA of the CDR3 is TGCAGTGCTAGGCCCAACTACTTTCTAGCGGGAGCGGGTGAGCAGTACTTC. It encodes CSARPNYFLAGAGEQYF.

The table lists this clone with many counts. The chain joins TRBV12-3 or TRBV12-4 to TRBJ2-1; a possible D gene is TRBD2 (6 bases). Trimming cost V 1 base and J 10 bases, with 11 bases left between them. The CDR3 has 13 residues. CDR3 sequence (DNA): TGTGCCAGCAGTTTAGATACTAGCATGGAGCAGTTCTTC. It is translated as CASSLDTSMEQFF.